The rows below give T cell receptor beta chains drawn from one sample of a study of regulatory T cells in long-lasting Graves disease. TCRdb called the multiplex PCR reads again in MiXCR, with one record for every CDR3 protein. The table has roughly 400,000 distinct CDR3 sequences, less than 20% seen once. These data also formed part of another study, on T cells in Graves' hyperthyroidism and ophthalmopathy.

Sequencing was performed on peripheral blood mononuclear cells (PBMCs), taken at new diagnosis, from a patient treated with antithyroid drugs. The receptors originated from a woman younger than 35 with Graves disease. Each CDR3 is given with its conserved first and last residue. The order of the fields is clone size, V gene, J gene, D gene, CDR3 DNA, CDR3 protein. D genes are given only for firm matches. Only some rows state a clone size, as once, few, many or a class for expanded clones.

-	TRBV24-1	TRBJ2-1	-	TGTGCCACCAGTGGATTTGGGGGGAGCTCCTACAATGAGCAGTTCTTC	CATSGFGGSSYNEQFF
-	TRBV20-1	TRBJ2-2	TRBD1	TGCAGTGCTAGAGATCTCCGGACAGGGGTCACCGGGGAGCTGTTTTTT	CSARDLRTGVTGELFF
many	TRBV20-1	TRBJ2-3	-	TGCAGTGCGCCTACCGCCGGGAGATCCACAGATACGCAGTATTTT	CSAPTAGRSTDTQYF
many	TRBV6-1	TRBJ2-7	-	TGTGCCAGCAGTCCCGAGGCGGGGTTTAGGCGCTACGAGCAGTACTTC	CASSPEAGFRRYEQYF
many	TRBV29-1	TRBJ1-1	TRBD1	TGCAGTTACTCAGGGGGCGAGACTGAAGCTTTCTTT	CSYSGGETEAFF
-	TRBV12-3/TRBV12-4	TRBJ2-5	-	TGTGCCAGCAGTCCCCGCATTAGCCAAGAGACCCAGTACTTC	CASSPRISQETQYF
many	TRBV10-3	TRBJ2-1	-	TGTGCCATCAGTGAGGGTAGGGACGGTGAGCAGTTCTTC	CAISEGRDGEQFF
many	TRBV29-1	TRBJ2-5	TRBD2	TGCAGCGTTCCAAGGGGACTAGCGGGAGAGCTCCAAGAGACCCAGTACTTC	CSVPRGLAGELQETQYF
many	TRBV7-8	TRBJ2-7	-	TGTGCCAGCAGCTTAGAAGACGAGCAGTACTTC	CASSLEDEQYF
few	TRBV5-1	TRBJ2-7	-	TGCGCCAGCAGCCCGGCCCCGTCGAACTACGAGCAGTACTTC	CASSPAPSNYEQYF
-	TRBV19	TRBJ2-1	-	TGTGCCAGTAGTATTCGTGTCCGCCTAAATGAGCAGTTCTTC	CASSIRVRLNEQFF
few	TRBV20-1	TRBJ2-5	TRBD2	TGCAGTGCTACTTCCGGGACTAGCGGGAGACAGACCCAGTACTTC	CSATSGTSGRQTQYF
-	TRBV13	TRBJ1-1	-	TGTGCCAGCAGCGTCCGGGGCATTGACGCTGAAGCTTTCTTT	CASSVRGIDAEAFF
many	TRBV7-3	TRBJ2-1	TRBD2	TGTGCCAGCAGCCAGACTAGCGGGGCATACAATGAGCAGTTCTTC	CASSQTSGAYNEQFF
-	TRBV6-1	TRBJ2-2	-	TGTGCCAGCAGTCGGCAGGAGAACACCGGGGAGCTGTTTTTT	CASSRQENTGELFF
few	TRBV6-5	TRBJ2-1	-	TGTGCCAGCAGTTACTCTAGCGGATCGCAGTTCTTC	CASSYSSGSQFF
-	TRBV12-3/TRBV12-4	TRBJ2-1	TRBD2	TGTGCCAGCAGTTCAACCCCGGGACTAGCGGGAAAAACCTACAATGAGCAGTTCTTC	CASSSTPGLAGKTYNEQFF
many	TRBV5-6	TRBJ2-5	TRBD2	TGTGCCAGCAGCAATGATGGAGGACTAGCGACGAAAGAGACCCAGTACTTC	CASSNDGGLATKETQYF
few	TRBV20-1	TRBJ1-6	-	TGCAGTGCTAGCGACGGAGAGAGCTCCTATAATTCACCCCTCCACTTT	CSASDGESSYNSPLHF
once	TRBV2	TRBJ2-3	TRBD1	TGTGCCAGCAGATTACAGACAGGGGGTGATACGCAGTATTTT	CASRLQTGGDTQYF
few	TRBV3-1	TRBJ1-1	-	TGTGCCAGCAGCCAAATTGCTGGCACTGAAGCTTTCTTT	CASSQIAGTEAFF
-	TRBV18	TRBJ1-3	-	TGTGCCAGCTCACCACAGGCAGGGATCGTCGGAAACACCATATATTTT	CASSPQAGIVGNTIYF
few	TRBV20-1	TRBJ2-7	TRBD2	TGCGGATTGAATAGCGGGAAAATCTACGAGCAGTACTTC	CGLNSGKIYEQYF
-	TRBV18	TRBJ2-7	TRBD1	TGTGCCAGCTCAGCCCGACAGGGGGGAACCTACGAGCAGTACTTC	CASSARQGGTYEQYF
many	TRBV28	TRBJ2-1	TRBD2	TGTGCCAGCAGTTTGGCAGGACTAGCGCGCTCCTACAATGAGCAGTTCTTC	CASSLAGLARSYNEQFF
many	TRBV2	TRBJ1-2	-	TGTGCCAGCAGTGATCCAGGGATTGTTTATGGCTACACCTTC	CASSDPGIVYGYTF
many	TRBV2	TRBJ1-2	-	TGTGCCAGCAGTGTAGCATGGGAGGGCGGCTACACCTTC	CASSVAWEGGYTF
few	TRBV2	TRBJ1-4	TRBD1	TGTGCCAGCAGACCTCGGACAGGGAATGAAAAACTGTTTTTT	CASRPRTGNEKLFF
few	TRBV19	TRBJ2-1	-	TGTGCCAGTAGTATATTCGGTTCTACCTACAATGAGCAGTTCTTC	CASSIFGSTYNEQFF
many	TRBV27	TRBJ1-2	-	TGTGCCAGCAAAGACAGGAACTATGGCTACACCTTC	CASKDRNYGYTF
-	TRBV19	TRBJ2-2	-	TGTGCCAGTAGTATAGCAGGTGGCGACACCGGGGAGCTGTTTTTT	CASSIAGGDTGELFF
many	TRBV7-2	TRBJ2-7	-	TGTGCCAGCAGCTTCCGGGGCCGGCCGGAGCAGTACTTC	CASSFRGRPEQYF
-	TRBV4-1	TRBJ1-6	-	TGCGCCAGCAGCCAAGATCGGGGCAGTTATAATTCACCCCTCCACTTT	CASSQDRGSYNSPLHF
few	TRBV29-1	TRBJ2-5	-	TGCAGCGCTGAGGGTCGGGGACAAGAGACCCAGTACTTC	CSAEGRGQETQYF
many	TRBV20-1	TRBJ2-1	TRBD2	TGCAGTGCCTTTGGGCTAGCGGACAATGAGCAGTTCTTC	CSAFGLADNEQFF
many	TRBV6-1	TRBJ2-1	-	TGTGCCAGCAGTGAAGCATGGAGGTCTCCATACAATGAGCAGTTCTTC	CASSEAWRSPYNEQFF
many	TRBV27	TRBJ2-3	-	TGTGCCAGCAGTTCTCTAGCCCTGGGATACACAGATACGCAGTATTTT	CASSSLALGYTDTQYF
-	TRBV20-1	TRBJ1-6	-	TGCAGTGCTAGAGATCTTCCCTCTTCACCCCTCCACTTT	CSARDLPSSPLHF
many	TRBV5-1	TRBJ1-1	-	TGCGCCAGCAGCCGAAGCCTCATGAACACTGAAGCTTTCTTT	CASSRSLMNTEAFF
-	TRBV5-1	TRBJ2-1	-	TGTGCCAGCAGCTTGGTCGGACTTAACAATGAGCAGTTCTTC	CASSLVGLNNEQFF
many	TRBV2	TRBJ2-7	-	TGTGCCAGCAGTGAACAGTGGGGCGAGCAGTACTTC	CASSEQWGEQYF
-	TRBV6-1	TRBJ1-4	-	TGTGCCAGCAGGCTTGGGGCTGAAAAACTGTTTTTT	CASRLGAEKLFF
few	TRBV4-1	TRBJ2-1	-	TGCGCCAGCAGCCAAGCCGATCGGATCAATGAGCAGTTCTTC	CASSQADRINEQFF
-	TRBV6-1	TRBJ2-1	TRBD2	TGTGCCAGCACACGGACTAGCATCGGGAATGAGCAGTTCTTC	CASTRTSIGNEQFF
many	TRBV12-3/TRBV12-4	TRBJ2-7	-	TGTGCCAGCAGTTCTAGCGTAGTCCACTACGAGCAGTACTTC	CASSSSVVHYEQYF
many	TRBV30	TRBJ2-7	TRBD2	TGTGCCTGGAGTAAGCGGGAGGGTTACGAGCAGTACTTC	CAWSKREGYEQYF
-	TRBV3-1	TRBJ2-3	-	TGTGCCAGAAGCCACCCTAGCACAGATACGCAGTATTTT	CARSHPSTDTQYF
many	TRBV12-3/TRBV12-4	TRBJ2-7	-	TGTGCCAGCAGTTTGATTGGCGAAAACTACGAGCAGTACTTC	CASSLIGENYEQYF